One T cell receptor beta chain is described in this entry. This specimen belongs to a study of blood T cell repertoires in COVID-19. Method: immunoSEQ multiplex PCR; TCRdb's copy keeps in-frame clones and lacks some. The sample comprises around 190,000 clones, around 82% of which are singletons, and about a sixth rests with the top ten. Sequencing was done on a sample of PBMCs or T cells enriched from blood (not recorded which). The TCR was taken from a woman aged 45-65 years with acute COVID-19.

The CDR3 region is CASSPLGAGGGNEQFF. The CDR3 DNA sequence: TGTGCCAGCAGCCCCCTCGGGGCGGGAGGTGGGAATGAGCAGTTCTTC. The chain uses TRBV9 and TRBJ2-1, with 8 bases that match TRBD2. CDR1 and CDR2 from the germline V gene are SGDLS and YYNGEE. CDR3 length: 16 amino acids. With 4 bases clipped from V and 7 bases from J, the junction kept 13 bases outside the gene matches. Looking up the rest from reference TRBV9 and TRBJ2-1 gives the full variable domain: DSGVTQTPKHLITATGQRVTLRCSPRSGDLSVYWYQQSLDQGLQFLIQYYNGEERAKGNILERFSAQQFPDLHSELNLSSLELGDSALYFCASSPLGAGGGNEQFFGPGTRLTVL.